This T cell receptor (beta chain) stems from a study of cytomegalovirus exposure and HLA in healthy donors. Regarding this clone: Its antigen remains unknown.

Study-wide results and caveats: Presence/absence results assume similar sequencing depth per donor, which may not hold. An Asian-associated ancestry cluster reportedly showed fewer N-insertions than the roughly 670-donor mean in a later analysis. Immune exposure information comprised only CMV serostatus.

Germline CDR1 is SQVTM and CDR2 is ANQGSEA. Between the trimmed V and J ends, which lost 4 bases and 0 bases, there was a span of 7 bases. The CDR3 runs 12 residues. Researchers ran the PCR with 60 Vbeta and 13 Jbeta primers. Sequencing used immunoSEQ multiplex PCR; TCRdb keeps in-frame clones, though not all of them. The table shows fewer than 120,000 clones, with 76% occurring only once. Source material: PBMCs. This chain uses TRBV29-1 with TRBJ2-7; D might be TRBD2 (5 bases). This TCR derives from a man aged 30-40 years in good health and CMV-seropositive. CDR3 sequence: CSVGGPSYEQYF. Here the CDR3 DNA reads TGCAGCGTTGGAGGGCCCTCCTACGAGCAGTACTTC.